A selection of T cell receptor beta chains follows, all from one sample in a study of control samples from healthy donors and cancer patients. Profiling relied on immunoSEQ multiplex PCR, and the TCRdb table lists in-frame clones only, not all of them. Altogether 90,000 or so clones are present, approximately 90% being singletons, with the ten largest covering over 13%. The specimen was blood. The receptors were sampled from a woman in her 70s in good health. Each CDR3 is given with its conserved first and last residue. A D gene is named only where the DNA matches it firmly. The size field is filled for only some rows; it gives once, few, many or a size class.

v_call: TRBV11-2; j_call: TRBJ1-2; clone_size: .; d_call: .; cdr3_nt: TGTGCCAGCAGCTTAGTGGGAGACAGGTACTACACCTTC; cdr3_aa: CASSLVGDRYYTF
v_call: TRBV7-9; j_call: TRBJ1-1; clone_size: .; d_call: .; cdr3_nt: TGTGCCAGCAGCTTTGACTCTATGAACACTGAAGCTTTCTTT; cdr3_aa: CASSFDSMNTEAFF
v_call: TRBV6-2/TRBV6-3; j_call: TRBJ2-7; clone_size: .; d_call: .; cdr3_nt: TGTGCCAGCAGTTACGGGCTAGCTAGCGAGCAGTACTTC; cdr3_aa: CASSYGLASEQYF
v_call: TRBV7-9; j_call: TRBJ1-2; clone_size: .; d_call: .; cdr3_nt: TGTGCCAGCAGCTTAGACGGTAACTATGGCTACACCTTC; cdr3_aa: CASSLDGNYGYTF
v_call: TRBV19; j_call: TRBJ2-5; clone_size: once; d_call: .; cdr3_nt: TGTGCCAGTAGTATAAGGGGGGAGACCCAGTACTTC; cdr3_aa: CASSIRGETQYF
v_call: TRBV6-1; j_call: TRBJ1-3; clone_size: .; d_call: .; cdr3_nt: TGTGCCAGCAGTGAAGCGGAAGGGGCTGGAAACACCATATATTTT; cdr3_aa: CASSEAEGAGNTIYF
v_call: TRBV3-1/TRBV3-2; j_call: TRBJ2-2; clone_size: .; d_call: TRBD2; cdr3_nt: TGTGCCAGCAGCCAGCGGACTAGCGGGGGTCCATCGTCCGGGGAGCTGTTTTTT; cdr3_aa: CASSQRTSGGPSSGELFF
v_call: TRBV5-1; j_call: TRBJ2-5; clone_size: .; d_call: .; cdr3_nt: TGCGCCAGCAGCTTAAGCGCAGGGAACGCAGAGACCCAGTACTTC; cdr3_aa: CASSLSAGNAETQYF
v_call: TRBV2; j_call: TRBJ1-1; clone_size: .; d_call: .; cdr3_nt: TGTGCCAGCAGTGAAGCAGGGTACGGTACGGGGGACACTGAAGCTTTCTTT; cdr3_aa: CASSEAGYGTGDTEAFF
v_call: TRBV3-1/TRBV3-2; j_call: TRBJ2-1; clone_size: .; d_call: .; cdr3_nt: TGTGCCAGCAGCTATATGACGGGGTCTCTGGAGGGTGAGCAGTTCTTC; cdr3_aa: CASSYMTGSLEGEQFF
v_call: TRBV30; j_call: TRBJ2-3; clone_size: .; d_call: .; cdr3_nt: TGTGCCTGGAGTGTAAGGTCCGGCACAGATACGCAGTATTTT; cdr3_aa: CAWSVRSGTDTQYF
v_call: TRBV6-5; j_call: TRBJ2-5; clone_size: .; d_call: .; cdr3_nt: TGTGCCAGCAGGCCGACCGGGGGCACAGGGACCCAGTACTTC; cdr3_aa: CASRPTGGTGTQYF
v_call: TRBV25-1; j_call: TRBJ2-7; clone_size: few; d_call: .; cdr3_nt: TGTGCCAGCAGCGTCAACTACGAGCAGTACTTC; cdr3_aa: CASSVNYEQYF
v_call: TRBV4-1; j_call: TRBJ1-2; clone_size: few; d_call: TRBD1; cdr3_nt: TGCGCCAGCAGCCAAGACCCTGCTGGGACAGTCTATGGCTACACCTTC; cdr3_aa: CASSQDPAGTVYGYTF
v_call: TRBV27; j_call: TRBJ1-4; clone_size: .; d_call: .; cdr3_nt: TGTGCCAGCAGCGACAGGTCAACTAATGAAAAACTGTTTTTT; cdr3_aa: CASSDRSTNEKLFF
v_call: TRBV19; j_call: TRBJ2-7; clone_size: .; d_call: .; cdr3_nt: TGTGCCAGTAGTGCCAGCAGAGGGGACAACGAGCAGTACTTC; cdr3_aa: CASSASRGDNEQYF
v_call: TRBV6-5; j_call: TRBJ1-4; clone_size: once; d_call: .; cdr3_nt: TGTGCCAGCACCCCGGTTGAAAAACTGTTTTTT; cdr3_aa: CASTPVEKLFF
v_call: TRBV29-1; j_call: TRBJ2-7; clone_size: .; d_call: TRBD1; cdr3_nt: TGCAGCGTTGAAGTCCACCTGACAGGGGGAAACGAGCAGTACTTC; cdr3_aa: CSVEVHLTGGNEQYF
v_call: TRBV2; j_call: TRBJ2-2; clone_size: .; d_call: TRBD2; cdr3_nt: TGTGCCAGCAGTGATGGGGCGGGAGGGCCGTCCGGGGAGCTGTTTTTT; cdr3_aa: CASSDGAGGPSGELFF
v_call: TRBV7-8; j_call: TRBJ2-6; clone_size: .; d_call: TRBD1; cdr3_nt: TGTGCCAGCAGCTCCTACCGAATGACAGGGAGCGCGTCTGGGGCCAACGTCCTGACTTTC; cdr3_aa: CASSSYRMTGSASGANVLTF
v_call: TRBV7-9; j_call: TRBJ1-1; clone_size: .; d_call: .; cdr3_nt: TGTGCCAGCAGCTTAGAACAAAACACTGAAGCTTTCTTT; cdr3_aa: CASSLEQNTEAFF
v_call: TRBV6-1; j_call: TRBJ1-5; clone_size: .; d_call: .; cdr3_nt: TGTGCCAGCAGTGAGACAGGAGGGAATCAGCCCCAGCATTTT; cdr3_aa: CASSETGGNQPQHF
v_call: TRBV4-3; j_call: TRBJ2-1; clone_size: .; d_call: TRBD2; cdr3_nt: TGCGCCAGCAGCCAAGACCCTAGCGGGAGTTTCAATGAGCAGTTCTTC; cdr3_aa: CASSQDPSGSFNEQFF
v_call: TRBV5-4; j_call: TRBJ1-4; clone_size: .; d_call: .; cdr3_nt: TGTGCCAGCAGCCCAAGGGCCCAAGTGGGTGAAAAACTGTTTTTT; cdr3_aa: CASSPRAQVGEKLFF
v_call: TRBV6-2/TRBV6-3; j_call: TRBJ2-3; clone_size: .; d_call: .; cdr3_nt: TGTGCCAGCAGTTACTCGGTCTATACGCAGTATTTT; cdr3_aa: CASSYSVYTQYF
v_call: TRBV5-6; j_call: TRBJ1-2; clone_size: .; d_call: TRBD1; cdr3_nt: TGTGCCAGCAGTAGGCCCACAGGGGGATATGGCTACACCTTC; cdr3_aa: CASSRPTGGYGYTF
v_call: TRBV19; j_call: TRBJ1-6; clone_size: .; d_call: .; cdr3_nt: TGTGCCAGTAGTCCGACGGGGGGAGGATCACCCCTCCACTTT; cdr3_aa: CASSPTGGGSPLHF
v_call: TRBV11-2; j_call: TRBJ1-2; clone_size: .; d_call: .; cdr3_nt: TGTGCCAGCAGCTTAGAGGTTAACTATGGCTACACCTTC; cdr3_aa: CASSLEVNYGYTF
v_call: TRBV5-4; j_call: TRBJ2-1; clone_size: .; d_call: .; cdr3_nt: TGTGCCAGCAGCTTGCCCCGACAGGAGTACAATGAGCAGTTCTTC; cdr3_aa: CASSLPRQEYNEQFF
v_call: TRBV25-1; j_call: TRBJ1-2; clone_size: .; d_call: .; cdr3_nt: TGTGCCAGCACCGACCCGACAACTTGGGGCTACACCTTC; cdr3_aa: CASTDPTTWGYTF
v_call: TRBV11-2; j_call: TRBJ2-3; clone_size: once; d_call: .; cdr3_nt: TGTGCCAGCAGCTTAGCGGGGTTCACAGATACGCAGTATTTT; cdr3_aa: CASSLAGFTDTQYF
v_call: TRBV6-4; j_call: TRBJ1-1; clone_size: once; d_call: TRBD1; cdr3_nt: TGTGCCAGCAGTGACACTCGGACAGGGGCCGGCAGGGCTTTCTTT; cdr3_aa: CASSDTRTGAGRAFF
v_call: TRBV19; j_call: TRBJ1-5; clone_size: .; d_call: .; cdr3_nt: TGTGCCAGTAGTATAGAGGGTACAGGGACCTTCAATCAGCCCCAGCATTTT; cdr3_aa: CASSIEGTGTFNQPQHF
v_call: TRBV4-3; j_call: TRBJ2-7; clone_size: .; d_call: TRBD2; cdr3_nt: TGCGCCAGCAGCCCTTCGACTAGCGCCGACTCCTACGAGCAGTACTTC; cdr3_aa: CASSPSTSADSYEQYF
v_call: TRBV6-5; j_call: TRBJ1-3; clone_size: .; d_call: .; cdr3_nt: TGTGCCAGCTGGAGCTCTGGAAACACCATATATTTT; cdr3_aa: CASWSSGNTIYF
v_call: TRBV5-1; j_call: TRBJ1-5; clone_size: once; d_call: .; cdr3_nt: TGCGCCAGCAGCTTGGGCTGGGGGGATCAGCCCCAGCATTTT; cdr3_aa: CASSLGWGDQPQHF
v_call: TRBV2; j_call: TRBJ1-5; clone_size: .; d_call: .; cdr3_nt: TGTGCCAGCAGGGCCGATAGCAATCAGCCCCAGCATTTT; cdr3_aa: CASRADSNQPQHF
v_call: TRBV6-6; j_call: TRBJ1-1; clone_size: .; d_call: .; cdr3_nt: TGTGCCAGCAGTCCACAGCCGGGGTTGGGCACTGAAGCTTTCTTT; cdr3_aa: CASSPQPGLGTEAFF
v_call: TRBV30; j_call: TRBJ1-5; clone_size: .; d_call: .; cdr3_nt: TGTGCCTGGACCGACGGAGGGATAAATCAGCCCCAGCATTTT; cdr3_aa: CAWTDGGINQPQHF
v_call: TRBV19; j_call: TRBJ1-5; clone_size: .; d_call: .; cdr3_nt: TGTGCCAGTAGTGTCGACAATCGGCAGCCCCAGCATTTT; cdr3_aa: CASSVDNRQPQHF
v_call: TRBV7-5; j_call: TRBJ2-7; clone_size: .; d_call: .; cdr3_nt: TGCCCGCAGGAGACCTACGAGCAGTACTTC; cdr3_aa: CPQETYEQYF
v_call: TRBV30; j_call: TRBJ1-1; clone_size: .; d_call: TRBD1; cdr3_nt: TGTGCCTGGAGTTCGGGACAGGGGAACACTGAAGCTTTCTTT; cdr3_aa: CAWSSGQGNTEAFF